This is a list of T cell receptor beta chains from one sample in a study of cytomegalovirus exposure and HLA in healthy donors. Using immunoSEQ multiplex PCR, the repertoire was profiled, and TCRdb retains in-frame clones only, with some absent. The table includes about 110,000 clones, 9.5% to 15% detected once. The sequenced material came from PBMCs. These receptor sequences come from a man aged 40-49 years in good health and CMV-seropositive. CDR3s include the opening cysteine and the closing phenylalanine or tryptophan. Fields, in order: V gene, CDR3 protein.

V gene: TRBV28; CDR3 protein: CASTPGGSDMKGEQFF
V gene: TRBV2; CDR3 protein: CASTESGGEQFF
V gene: TRBV19; CDR3 protein: CASRSGGGSGEQFF
V gene: TRBV6-1; CDR3 protein: CASGQVEQPQHF
V gene: TRBV7-9; CDR3 protein: CASSPNRDQPQHF
V gene: TRBV25-1; CDR3 protein: CASSPGTSGRGPDTQYF
V gene: TRBV7-2; CDR3 protein: CASSLRLAEETQYF
V gene: TRBV28; CDR3 protein: CASGAAEAFF
V gene: TRBV7-9; CDR3 protein: CASRLSEETQYF
V gene: TRBV6-6; CDR3 protein: CASSSGVARSSYEQYF
V gene: TRBV19; CDR3 protein: CASSIAGETQYF
V gene: TRBV15; CDR3 protein: CATSAGLNNEQFF
V gene: TRBV27; CDR3 protein: CASSPRSYNEQFF
V gene: TRBV6-7; CDR3 protein: CASSPNQPQHF
V gene: TRBV11-2; CDR3 protein: CASSYGGTGGGKLFF
V gene: TRBV12-5; CDR3 protein: CASGLRVIGDTEAFF
V gene: TRBV29-1; CDR3 protein: CSVEDLTVLNYGYTF
V gene: TRBV9; CDR3 protein: CASSVADVGVQDTQYF
V gene: TRBV7-3; CDR3 protein: CASSPLSGTTSNEQFF
V gene: TRBV5-1; CDR3 protein: CASSLFGVTSGGPSYEQYF
V gene: TRBV5-1; CDR3 protein: CASSLWGGGQTSGNTIYF
V gene: TRBV6-6; CDR3 protein: CASSYSTSAYEQYF
V gene: TRBV6-5; CDR3 protein: CASSYSYSSGNQPQHF
V gene: TRBV7-2; CDR3 protein: CASSPGQVTDTQYF
V gene: TRBV15; CDR3 protein: CATSRMAADQPQHF
V gene: TRBV5-1; CDR3 protein: CASSRASGSQDTQYF
V gene: TRBV9; CDR3 protein: CASSVVGEQYNEQFF
V gene: TRBV5-4; CDR3 protein: CASSLQGAQEKLFF
V gene: TRBV4-3; CDR3 protein: CASSQGLVGLAGGPGSYEQYF
V gene: TRBV28; CDR3 protein: CASRGLAPGELFF
V gene: TRBV2; CDR3 protein: CASSSWRARGEQYF
V gene: TRBV19; CDR3 protein: CASSVDRDSVTYEQYF
V gene: TRBV5-1; CDR3 protein: CASSLDSHYTF
V gene: TRBV10-2; CDR3 protein: CASRGAGGETQYF
V gene: TRBV5-1; CDR3 protein: CASSSSGRLQETQYF
V gene: TRBV7-9; CDR3 protein: CASSLGSGVGGYTF
V gene: TRBV6-5; CDR3 protein: CASSYVTGTGTYGYFF
V gene: TRBV9; CDR3 protein: CASSVAQGDYDEQYF
V gene: TRBV30; CDR3 protein: CAWDPGNSGNTIYF
V gene: TRBV6-5; CDR3 protein: CASSKTGSGANVLTF
V gene: TRBV4-1; CDR3 protein: CASSQGLSGETQYF
V gene: TRBV9; CDR3 protein: CASKREGDYNEQFF
V gene: TRBV7-9; CDR3 protein: CAQGVELFF
V gene: TRBV5-1; CDR3 protein: CASTADRGRGEQFF
V gene: TRBV5-1; CDR3 protein: CASSPGAHSGNTIYF
V gene: TRBV30; CDR3 protein: CAWNPGETTEAFF
V gene: TRBV29-1; CDR3 protein: CSVQMETQYF
V gene: TRBV7-9; CDR3 protein: CASSPPGQGKQYF
V gene: TRBV10-3; CDR3 protein: CAILPTGNTEAFF
V gene: TRBV29-1; CDR3 protein: CSVERGRYEQYF